This T cell receptor (beta chain) comes out of a study of T cells in Graves' hyperthyroidism and ophthalmopathy. Amplified TCR beta CDR3 regions came from RNA transcripts. HTBI primers were the set used in a first-round RT-PCR of the TCR CDR3. TCRdb processed the multiplex PCR reads anew with MiXCR; each CDR3 protein has one entry. The data contain around 610,000 distinct CDR3 sequences, roughly 14% of them singletons. This clonotype was seen repeatedly, ten times or more. This CDR3 region has 17 residues. Trimming took 0 bases from V and 2 from J; bases not matched to a gene: 8. Per germline, CDR1 MNHEY and CDR2 SMNVEV (reference sequence).

The chain has TRBV27 and TRBJ2-7, with TRBD2 matching 9 bases. Sequencing was carried out using blood. This clonotype originated in a woman aged 40 to 50 with Graves' ophthalmopathy. CDR3 nucleotides: TGTGCCAGCAGTTTATCCCGACTAGCGGACGTACCCTACGAGCAGTACTTC. It yields the protein CASSLSRLADVPYEQYF.